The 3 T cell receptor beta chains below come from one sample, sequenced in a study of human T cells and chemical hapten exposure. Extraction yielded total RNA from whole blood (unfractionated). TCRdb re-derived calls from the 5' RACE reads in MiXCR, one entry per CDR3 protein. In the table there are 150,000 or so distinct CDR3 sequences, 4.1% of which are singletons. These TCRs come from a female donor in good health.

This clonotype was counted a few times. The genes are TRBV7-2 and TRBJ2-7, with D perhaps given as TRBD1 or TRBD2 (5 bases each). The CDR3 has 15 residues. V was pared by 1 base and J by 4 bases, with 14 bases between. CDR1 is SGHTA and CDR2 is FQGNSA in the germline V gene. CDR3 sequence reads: CASSLGGFLDYEQYF. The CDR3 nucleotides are TGTGCCAGCAGCTTAGGGGGGTTTCTTGATTACGAGCAGTACTTC.

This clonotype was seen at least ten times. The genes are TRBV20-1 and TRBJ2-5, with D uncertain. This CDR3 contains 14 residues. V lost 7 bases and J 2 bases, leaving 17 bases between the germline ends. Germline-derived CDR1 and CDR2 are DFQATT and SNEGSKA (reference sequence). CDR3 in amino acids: CSVTHLYLQETQYF. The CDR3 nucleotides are TGCAGTGTTACCCACCTTTACTTACAAGAGACCCAGTACTTC.

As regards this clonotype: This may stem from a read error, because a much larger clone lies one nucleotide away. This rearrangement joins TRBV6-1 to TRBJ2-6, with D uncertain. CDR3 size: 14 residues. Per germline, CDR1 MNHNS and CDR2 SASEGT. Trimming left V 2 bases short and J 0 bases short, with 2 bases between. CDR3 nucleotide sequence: TGTGCCAGCAGTGAAAGCTCTGGGGCCAACGTCCTGACTTTC. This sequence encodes CASSESSGANVLTF.